This T cell receptor (beta chain) emerged from a study of graft-versus-host responses after intestinal transplantation. Study results and caveats: Patients who carried graft-donor T cell macrochimerism also had high graft-versus-host to host-versus-graft clonal ratios in their allografts. Recipient marrow harbored GvH clones, some of which surfaced first in ileum or blood.

Germline CDR1 and CDR2: DFQATT and SNEGSKA (reference sequence). The ends lost 5 bases at V and 11 bases at J; junction bases unmatched: 5. There are 11 residues in the CDR3. The protocol was immunoSEQ multiplex PCR, while the TCRdb copy is restricted to in-frame clones and leaves out a portion. This table has more than 50,000 clones, about 90% appearing once. A note on this clone: Its target is unknown.

The material was PBMCs, obtained around 120 days after intestinal transplantation. The TCR originated in a human patient who received an intestinal transplant, so some T cells may come from the graft donor. This chain uses TRBV20-1 with TRBJ1-1, with TRBD1 identical over 10 bases. In nucleotides, the CDR3 is TGCAGTGCTGAGAGGGACAGGGGTGCTTTCTTT. Its translation is CSAERDRGAFF.